One sample yielded the 20 T cell receptor beta chains listed below, sequenced in a study of blood T cell repertoires in COVID-19. Libraries were prepared by immunoSEQ multiplex PCR; TCRdb keeps only in-frame clonotypes and omits some of them. The repertoire consists of a few hundred thousand clones, with about 88% occurring once and the leading ten covering about 3.6%. Input material: peripheral blood. The receptors stem from a young man with active or convalescent COVID-19.

V gene TRBV28 combines with J gene TRBJ2-7, with 10 bases lining up with TRBD2. With 4 bases clipped from V and 6 bases from J, the junction kept 9 bases outside the gene matches. The CDR3 has 15 amino acids. Germline V gene lookup returns CDR1 MDHEN and CDR2 SYDVKM. Here the CDR3 DNA reads TGTGCCAGCAGTTCACCCTCCCTAGCGGGAGTCGAGCAGTACTTC. Translating gives CASSSPSLAGVEQYF.

This clone was seen a single time. This rearrangement joins TRBV19 to TRBJ2-1, with 7 bases identical to TRBD2. The ends lost 7 bases at V and 0 bases at J; junction bases unmatched: 9. Per the germline V gene, CDR1 is LNHDA and CDR2 is SQIVND (reference sequence). The CDR3 contains 16 residues. This CDR3 reads CASNQMTSSSYNEQFF. In DNA form, the CDR3 reads TGTGCCAGTAACCAAATGACTAGCAGCTCCTACAATGAGCAGTTCTTC.

In DNA form, the CDR3 reads TGCGCCAGCAGCACTTACCCTGCAGATACGCAGTATTTT. Protein sequence: CASSTYPADTQYF. The chain carries TRBV5-1 and TRBJ2-3; no clear D gene. V lost 4 bases and J 4 bases, leaving 10 bases between the germline ends. The CDR3 spans 13 residues. From germline, CDR1 is SGHRS and CDR2 YFSETQ.

The gene calls are TRBV9 and TRBJ2-3; 8 bases are shared with TRBD1. Unmatched junction bases numbered 2, after V lost 6 bases and J lost 2 bases. Germline CDR1 SGDLS, CDR2 YYNGEE. The CDR3 is 13 amino acids. The CDR3 here is CASNRGITDTQYF. Here the CDR3 DNA reads TGTGCCAGCAACAGGGGGATCACAGATACGCAGTATTTT.

CDR3 sequence: CASSLQGDQPQHF. The CDR3 region has the DNA TGTGCCAGCAGCTTACAAGGGGATCAGCCCCAGCATTTT. The V gene is TRBV11-2, the J gene TRBJ1-5; the D gene is possibly TRBD1 (5 bases). The ends were cut back, 2 bases at V and 5 bases at J, with 7 bases in the middle. The CDR3 has 13 residues. The V gene's germline CDR1 is SGHAT and CDR2 FQNNGV.

The gene calls are TRBV6-2 or TRBV6-3 and TRBJ2-3; 14 nucleotides align to TRBD2. With V trimmed by 4 bases and J by 0 bases, 6 bases remained unmatched. The CDR3 has 18 amino acids. Germline CDR1 and CDR2: MNHEY and SVGEGT. CDR3 residues: CASSSGTSGGPSTDTQYF. The CDR3, as DNA: TGTGCCAGCAGTTCCGGGACTAGCGGGGGTCCTAGCACAGATACGCAGTATTTT.

The rearrangement uses TRBV28 and TRBJ2-2; no reliable D call. From germline, CDR1 is MDHEN and CDR2 SYDVKM. This CDR3 is 13 amino acids long. Trimming left V 6 bases short and J 1 base short, with 6 bases between. Here the CDR3 DNA reads TGTGCCAGCAGCACGGTGAACACCGGGGAGCTGTTTTTT. As protein: CASSTVNTGELFF. The variable domain in full, completed from reference TRBV28 and TRBJ2-2, reads DVKVTQSSRYLVKRTGEKVFLECVQDMDHENMFWYRQDPGLGLRLIYFSYDVKMKEKGDIPEGYSVSREKKERFSLILESASTNQTSMYLCASSTVNTGELFFGEGSRLTVL.

The rearrangement joins TRBV3-1 (or the pseudogene TRBV3-2) to TRBJ1-6; 11 nucleotides line up with TRBD1. V was clipped by 4 bases and J by 13 bases; unmatched bases: 3. Germline loops: CDR1 LGHDT, CDR2 YNNKEL (reference sequence). This CDR3 has 13 amino acids. The CDR3 region is CASSPGQGVPLHF. CDR3 bases: TGTGCCAGCAGCCCGGGACAGGGGGTTCCCCTCCACTTT.

The gene calls are TRBV7-2 and TRBJ2-6; 8 positions agree with TRBD1. After removal of 6 bases from V and 3 bases from J, the junction contained 4 bases not matched to a gene. This CDR3 has 15 amino acids. Germline V gives CDR1 SGHTA, CDR2 FQGNSA. The CDR3 loop reads CASSRDRLGANVLTF. CDR3 sequence (DNA): TGTGCCAGCAGTCGGGACAGGCTTGGGGCCAACGTCCTGACTTTC. The full variable domain, rest sourced from reference TRBV7-2 and TRBJ2-6, is GAGVSQSPSNKVTEKGKDVELRCDPISGHTALYWYRQSLGQGLEFLIYFQGNSAPDKSGLPSDRFSAERTGGSVSTLTIQRTQQEDSAVYLCASSRDRLGANVLTFGAGSRLTVL.

The chain uses TRBV29-1 and TRBJ2-3, with 9 bases matching TRBD2. The junction had 4 bases not matched to a gene; V was cut back by 4 bases and J by 2 bases. CDR3 length equals 14 residues. CDR1 and CDR2 from the germline V gene are SQVTM and ANQGSEA. The CDR3 sequence is CSVATSGYTDTQYF. As DNA, the CDR3 is TGCAGCGTTGCGACTAGCGGATACACAGATACGCAGTATTTT.

The genes are TRBV7-3 and TRBJ1-3; D not resolved. V was cut by 1 base and J by 4 bases, with 5 bases left in between. The CDR3 sequence is 13 residues long. Germline loops: CDR1 SGHTA, CDR2 FQGTGA. CDR3 sequence: CASSLMRGNTIYF. The CDR3 DNA follows: TGTGCCAGCAGCTTAATGCGGGGAAACACCATATATTTT.

The genes are TRBV7-8 and TRBJ1-3, with a tentative D call TRBD1 (5 bases). The CDR3 length is 16 residues. Trimming left V 1 base short and J 4 bases short, with 14 bases between. The germline gives CDR1 SGHVS, CDR2 FQNEAQ. CDR3 DNA: TGTGCCAGCAGCTTAGAAAGGGGTCTGGGAGGAAACACCATATATTTT. Translating gives CASSLERGLGGNTIYF.

The chain joins TRBV2 to TRBJ1-4, with 7 bases identical to TRBD1. Per germline, CDR1 SNHLY and CDR2 FYNNEI. The trim removed 6 bases at V and 3 bases at J, leaving 4 bases unmatched. This CDR3 has 14 residues. The chain's CDR3 is CASSEQGPNEKLFF. The CDR3 DNA sequence: TGTGCCAGCAGCGAACAGGGGCCTAATGAAAAACTGTTTTTT.

This clone appeared once. V usage is TRBV21-1 and J usage is TRBJ2-5; the table's D gene call, TRBD1, was not cross checked with the DNA. TRBV21-1 is annotated as a pseudogene. The CDR3 runs 16 residues. This CDR3 is CASSKALQNDEETQYF. The CDR3 nucleotides read TGTGCCAGCAGCAAAGCGCTACAGAACGACGAAGAGACCCAGTACTTC.

The rearrangement uses TRBV6-5 and TRBJ2-2; D may be TRBD2 (6 bases). There are 15 residues in the CDR3. The ends were cut back, 6 bases at V and 6 bases at J, with 17 bases in the middle. Looked up from germline, CDR1 is MNHEY and CDR2 is SVGAGI. DNA for the CDR3: TGTGCCAGCAGATCCGGGACTCGGGCCCCCGGGGAGCTGTTTTTT. Its translation: CASRSGTRAPGELFF.

This rearrangement joins TRBV2 to TRBJ2-7; 11 positions match TRBD1. CDR1 SNHLY and CDR2 FYNNEI come from the germline V gene. The CDR3 has 14 amino acids. V shed 8 bases and J 6 bases; nucleotides not matched to a gene: 9. CDR3 nucleotide sequence: TGTGCCAGCGGAAGGACAGGGGGCTTTGGCGAGCAGTACTTC. Translation gives CASGRTGGFGEQYF.

To note about this clone: This may arise from a read error, as a much more abundant clone is one base away. The same CDR3 arises from other DNA sequences in this sample as well. The rearrangement joins TRBV12-3 or TRBV12-4 to TRBJ2-3, with D unclear. The V end lost 6 bases, the J end lost 0 bases, and 4 bases lay between the germline ends. The length of the CDR3 is 12 residues. The CDR3 here is CASSLSTDTQYF. The CDR3 coding sequence is TGTGCCAGCAGCCTGAGCACAGATACGCAGTATTTT.

This clone came up a few times. This sequence joins TRBV6-5 and TRBJ1-1; D is ambiguous. V dropped 0 bases and J dropped 2 bases, with 10 bases sitting between them. This CDR3 comprises 15 residues. Germline CDR1 is MNHEY and CDR2 is SVGAGI. This CDR3 reads CASSYSVTVNTEAFF. Here the CDR3 DNA reads TGTGCCAGCAGTTACTCCGTTACAGTTAACACTGAAGCTTTCTTT.

The chain links TRBV5-1 to TRBJ1-3; 8 bases match TRBD1. The CDR3 contains 19 residues. In germline, CDR1 is SGHRS, CDR2 YFSETQ. The J segment lost 4 bases and the V segment lost 1 base, leaving 16 bases of the junction unmatched. This chain's CDR3 is CASSLIETGTGSLGNTIYF. In DNA, the CDR3 is TGCGCCAGCAGCTTGATAGAGACAGGGACAGGCTCCCTAGGAAACACCATATATTTT.

The chain recombines TRBV14 with TRBJ2-5, with a tentative D call TRBD2 (6 bases). CDR1 and CDR2 (germline): SGHDN, FVKESK. The V end lost 4 bases, the J end lost 1 base, and 16 bases lay between the germline ends. The CDR3 is 16 residues long. The CDR3 coding sequence is TGTGCCAGCAGCCCAGCCTTTGGGGGGAGCCAAGAGACCCAGTACTTC. This encodes CASSPAFGGSQETQYF.